Listed here are 4 T cell receptor beta chains from one sample, sequenced in a study of blood T cell repertoires in COVID-19. Assay used: immunoSEQ multiplex PCR; TCRdb lists only in-frame clones, some missing. Among 97,000 or so clones listed, nearly 90% were seen once. Sequencing input: peripheral blood. The receptor set was obtained from a man aged 50-60 years with active COVID-19.

DNA for the CDR3: TGCGCCAGCAGAGAGGGCCCGGGGGAGCAGTACTTC. Encoded protein: CASREGPGEQYF. The rearrangement links TRBV5-1 to TRBJ2-7, with D perhaps matching TRBD2 (5 bases). With 5 bases removed from V and 7 bases from J, the gap between germline ends came to 13 bases. CDR3 length: 12 amino acids. The germline V gene has CDR1 SGHRS and CDR2 YFSETQ.

CDR3 amino acids: CASSWTSGVTGELFF. CDR3 DNA: TGTGCCAGCAGCTGGACTAGCGGCGTTACCGGGGAGCTGTTTTTT. The chain joins TRBV11-2 to TRBJ2-2; TRBD2 aligns across 10 bases. Germline lookup yields CDR1 SGHAT and CDR2 FQNNGV. Germline trimming cut 4 bases from V and 5 bases from J; bases unmatched to any gene: 4. The CDR3 consists of 15 residues.

The chain links TRBV2 to TRBJ1-5; a weak D match, TRBD1 (5 bases). Trimming took off 8 bases at V and 5 bases at J, with 19 bases between the two ends. The CDR3 contains 15 residues. Germline lookup yields CDR1 SNHLY and CDR2 FYNNEI. The CDR3 DNA follows: TGTGCCAGCTGCTGGAGAGTTGGGGGGGATCAGCCCCAGCATTTT. Amino acid sequence: CASCWRVGGDQPQHF. The variable domain in full, completed from reference TRBV2 and TRBJ1-5, reads EPEVTQTPSHQVTQMGQEVILRCVPISNHLYFYWYRQILGQKVEFLVSFYNNEISEKSEIFDDQFSVERPDGSNFTLKIRSTKLEDSAMYFCASCWRVGGDQPQHFGDGTRLSIL.

This clone was seen more than once but under ten times. The chain uses TRBV4-2 and TRBJ1-1; perhaps TRBD1 as D (5 bases). CDR1 and CDR2 (germline): LGHNA, YNFKEQ. The CDR3 is made up of 16 amino acids. Trimming took 1 base from V and 4 from J, leaving 16 bases between them. The CDR3 DNA follows: TGTGCCAGCAGCCAAGGTGGGCAGGGAAGGGGCACTGAAGCTTTCTTT. This encodes CASSQGGQGRGTEAFF.